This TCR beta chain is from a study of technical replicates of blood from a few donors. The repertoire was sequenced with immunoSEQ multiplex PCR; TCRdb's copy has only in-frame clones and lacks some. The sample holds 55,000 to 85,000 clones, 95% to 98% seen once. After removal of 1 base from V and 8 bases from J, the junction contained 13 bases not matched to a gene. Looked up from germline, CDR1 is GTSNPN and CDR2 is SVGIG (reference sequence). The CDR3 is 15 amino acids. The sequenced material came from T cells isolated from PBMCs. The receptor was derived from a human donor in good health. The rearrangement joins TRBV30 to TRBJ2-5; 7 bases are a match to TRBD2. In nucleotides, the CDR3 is TGTGCCTGGAGTGCATTCAGCGGGGTTACGACAACCCAGTACTTC. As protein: CAWSAFSGVTTTQYF. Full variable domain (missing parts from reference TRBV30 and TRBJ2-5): SQTIHQWPATLVQPVGSPLSLECTVEGTSNPNLYWYRQAAGRGLQLLFYSVGIGQISSEVPQNLSASRPQDRQFILSSKKLLLSDSGFYLCAWSAFSGVTTTQYFGPGTRLLVL.